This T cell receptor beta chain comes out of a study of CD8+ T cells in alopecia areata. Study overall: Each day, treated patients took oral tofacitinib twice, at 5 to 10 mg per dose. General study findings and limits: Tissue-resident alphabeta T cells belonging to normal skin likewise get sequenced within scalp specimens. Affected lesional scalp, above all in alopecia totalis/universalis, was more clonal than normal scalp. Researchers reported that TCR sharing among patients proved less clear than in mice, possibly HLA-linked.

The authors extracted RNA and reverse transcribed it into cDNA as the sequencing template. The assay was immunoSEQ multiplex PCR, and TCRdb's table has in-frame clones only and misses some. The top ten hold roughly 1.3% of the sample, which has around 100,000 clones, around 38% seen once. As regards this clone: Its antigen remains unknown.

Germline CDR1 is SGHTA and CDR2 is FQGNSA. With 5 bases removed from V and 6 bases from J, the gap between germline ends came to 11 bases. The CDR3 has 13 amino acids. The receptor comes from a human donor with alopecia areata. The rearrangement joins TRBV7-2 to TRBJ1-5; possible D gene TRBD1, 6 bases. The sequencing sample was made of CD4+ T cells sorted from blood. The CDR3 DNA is TGTGCCAGCAGCCCCAGGGGTAGTCAGCCCCAGCATTTT. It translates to CASSPRGSQPQHF.